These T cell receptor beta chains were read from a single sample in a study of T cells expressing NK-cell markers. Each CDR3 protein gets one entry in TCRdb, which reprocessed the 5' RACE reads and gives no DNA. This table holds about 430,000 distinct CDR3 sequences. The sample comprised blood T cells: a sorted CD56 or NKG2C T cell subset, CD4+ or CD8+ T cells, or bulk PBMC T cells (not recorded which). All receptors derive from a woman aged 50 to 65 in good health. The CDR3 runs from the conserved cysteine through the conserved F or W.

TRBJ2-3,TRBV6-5,CASRDRREAYTQYF
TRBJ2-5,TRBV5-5,CASTTGTVRETQYF
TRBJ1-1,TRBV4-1,CASRQSTGRTEAFF
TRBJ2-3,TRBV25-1,CASSEWASGTDTQYF
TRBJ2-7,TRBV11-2,CASSPRGRGPFEQYF
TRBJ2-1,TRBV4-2,CASSPIPPNNEQFF
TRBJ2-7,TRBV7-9,CASSLSAIPYEQYF
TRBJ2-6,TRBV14,CASSPELWTDAARANVLTF
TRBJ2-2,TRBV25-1,CASSRGLAATGELFF
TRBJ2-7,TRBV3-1,CASSRGLRTARPYEQYF
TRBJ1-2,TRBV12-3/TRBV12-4,CASSGIFIYGYTF
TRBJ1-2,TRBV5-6,CASSPGGTGINGYTF
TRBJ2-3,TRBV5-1,CASSTEALSTDTQYF
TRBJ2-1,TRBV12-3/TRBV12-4,CASSLGGSGGGNEQFF
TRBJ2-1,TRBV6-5,CASRAGGEPQFF
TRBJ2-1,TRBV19,CASPPDGVSILSYNEQFF
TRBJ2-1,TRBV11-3,CASSLVRFDYNEQFF
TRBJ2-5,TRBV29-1,CSALWGDGTQYF
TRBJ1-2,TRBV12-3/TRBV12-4,CASSLTGQQNGYTF
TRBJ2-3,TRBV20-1,CSASRVTGGLSTDTQYF
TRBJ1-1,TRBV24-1,CATNGDSKAMNTEAFF
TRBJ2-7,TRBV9,CASSRGLVYEQYF
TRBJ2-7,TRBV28,CASRDVNEQYF
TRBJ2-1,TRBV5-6,CASSFAGDNEQFF
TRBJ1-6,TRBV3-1,CASSQVLASRKRNSPLHF
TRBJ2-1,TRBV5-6,CASSLGLAREFF
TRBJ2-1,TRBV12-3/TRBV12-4,CASRATGGNEQFF
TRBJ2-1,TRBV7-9,CASRSLRPGTSSYNEQFF
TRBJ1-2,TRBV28,CASGQGALDGYTF
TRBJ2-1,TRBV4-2,CASSQEGRRIGVGEQFF
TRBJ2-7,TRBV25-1,CASRLTGKGEQYF
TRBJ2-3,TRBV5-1,CASSPGLELGTQYF
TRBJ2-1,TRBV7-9,CASSSSGGRSHNEQFF
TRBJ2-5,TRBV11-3,CASSFGTGGGETQYF
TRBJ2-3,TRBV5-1,CASSLSGFSGADTQYF
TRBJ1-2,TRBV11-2,CASSFLQGAGYGYTF
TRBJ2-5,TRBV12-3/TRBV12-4,CASCDGRYQETQYF
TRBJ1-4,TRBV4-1,CASSQDQGTFEKLFF
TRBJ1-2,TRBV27,CASRERWEEGYGYTF
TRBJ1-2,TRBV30,CAWSVSRLYGYTF
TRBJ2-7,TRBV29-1,CSVASGSPYEQYF
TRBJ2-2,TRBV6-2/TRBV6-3,CASTRPTGELFF
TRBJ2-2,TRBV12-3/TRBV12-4,CASSFGGSATGELFF
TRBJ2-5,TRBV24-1,CATSSGRSSGETQYF
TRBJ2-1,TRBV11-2,CASSPSPQGNYNEQFF
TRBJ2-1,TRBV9,CASSVTSGPYNEQFF
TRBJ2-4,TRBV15,CATSREMVTDLAKNIQYF
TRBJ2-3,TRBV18,CASSPPVTSGRANADTQYF
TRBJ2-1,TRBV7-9,CASSLEGGRQFF
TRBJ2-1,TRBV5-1,CASSLGVGDEQFF
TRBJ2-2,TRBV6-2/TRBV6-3,CASSYWAGELFF
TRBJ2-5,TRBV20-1,CSARGRGETQYF
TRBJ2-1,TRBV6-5,CASSYSVQREGLVF
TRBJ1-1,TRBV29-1,CSVGSMPGMGTEAFF
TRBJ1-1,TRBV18,CASSPNMNTEAFF
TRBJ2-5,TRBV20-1,CSAVIAGLQETQYF
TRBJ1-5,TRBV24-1,CATSETTGGVNQPQHF
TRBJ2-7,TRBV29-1,CSAVAGGRYEQYF
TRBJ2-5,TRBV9,CASSVESSGKETQYF
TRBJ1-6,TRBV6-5,CASSYRTGRSYNSPLHF